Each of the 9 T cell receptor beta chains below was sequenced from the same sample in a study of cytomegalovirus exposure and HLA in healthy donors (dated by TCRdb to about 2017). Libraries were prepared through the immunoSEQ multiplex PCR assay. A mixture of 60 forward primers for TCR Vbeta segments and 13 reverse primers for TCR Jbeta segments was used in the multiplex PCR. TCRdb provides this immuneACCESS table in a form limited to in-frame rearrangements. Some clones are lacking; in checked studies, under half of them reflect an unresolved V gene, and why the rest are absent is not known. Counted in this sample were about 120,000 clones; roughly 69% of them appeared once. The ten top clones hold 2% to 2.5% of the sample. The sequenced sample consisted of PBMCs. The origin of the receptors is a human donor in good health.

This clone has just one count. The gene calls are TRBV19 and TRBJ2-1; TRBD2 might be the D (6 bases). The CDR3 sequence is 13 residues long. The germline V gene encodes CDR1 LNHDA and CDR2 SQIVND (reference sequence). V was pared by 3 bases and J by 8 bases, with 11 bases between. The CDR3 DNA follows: TGTGCCAGTAGTATCGGTTCTAGCGATGAGCAGTTCTTC. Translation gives CASSIGSSDEQFF.

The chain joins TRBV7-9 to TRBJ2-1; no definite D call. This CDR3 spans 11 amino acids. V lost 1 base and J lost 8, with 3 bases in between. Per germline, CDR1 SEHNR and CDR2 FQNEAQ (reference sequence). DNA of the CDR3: TGTGCCAGCAGCTTAGTCGATGAGCAGTTCTTC. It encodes CASSLVDEQFF.

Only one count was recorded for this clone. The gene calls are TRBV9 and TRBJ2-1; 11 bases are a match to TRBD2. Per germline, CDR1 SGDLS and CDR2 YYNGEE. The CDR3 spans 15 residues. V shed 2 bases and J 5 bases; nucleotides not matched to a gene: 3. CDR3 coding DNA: TGTGCCAGCAGCGTTCAGGGACTAGCGGACAATGAGCAGTTCTTC. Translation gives CASSVQGLADNEQFF.

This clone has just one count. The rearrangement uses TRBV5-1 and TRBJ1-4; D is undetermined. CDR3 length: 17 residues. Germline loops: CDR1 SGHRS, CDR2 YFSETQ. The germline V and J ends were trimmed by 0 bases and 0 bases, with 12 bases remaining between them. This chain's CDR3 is CASSLVGGSATNEKLFF. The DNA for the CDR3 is TGCGCCAGCAGCTTGGTGGGAGGCTCTGCAACTAATGAAAAACTGTTTTTT.

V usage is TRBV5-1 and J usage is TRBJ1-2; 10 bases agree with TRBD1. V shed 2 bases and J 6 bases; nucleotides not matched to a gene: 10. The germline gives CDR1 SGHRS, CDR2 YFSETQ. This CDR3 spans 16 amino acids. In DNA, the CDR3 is TGCGCCAGCAGCTTTGGGGGGGACAGGGGCTTCAATGGCTACACCTTC. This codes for CASSFGGDRGFNGYTF.

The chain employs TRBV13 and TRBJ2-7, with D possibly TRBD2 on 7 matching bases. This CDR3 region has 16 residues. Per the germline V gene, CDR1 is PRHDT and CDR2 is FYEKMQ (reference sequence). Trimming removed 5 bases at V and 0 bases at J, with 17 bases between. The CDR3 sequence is CASSDGGTLSSYEQYF. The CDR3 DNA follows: TGTGCCAGCAGCGACGGGGGGACACTGAGCTCCTACGAGCAGTACTTC.

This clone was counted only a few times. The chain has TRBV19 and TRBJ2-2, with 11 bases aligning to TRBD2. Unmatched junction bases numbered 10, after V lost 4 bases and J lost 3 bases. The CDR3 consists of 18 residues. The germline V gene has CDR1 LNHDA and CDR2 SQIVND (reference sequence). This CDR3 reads CASSRASGRNWYTGELFF. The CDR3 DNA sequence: TGTGCCAGTAGTAGGGCTAGCGGGAGGAATTGGTACACCGGGGAGCTGTTTTTT.

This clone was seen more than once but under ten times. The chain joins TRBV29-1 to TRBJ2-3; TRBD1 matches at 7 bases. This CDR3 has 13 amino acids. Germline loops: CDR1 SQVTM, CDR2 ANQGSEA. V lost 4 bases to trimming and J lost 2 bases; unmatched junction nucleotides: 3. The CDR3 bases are TGCAGCGTTGTGACAGGGAACACAGATACGCAGTATTTT. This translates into CSVVTGNTDTQYF.

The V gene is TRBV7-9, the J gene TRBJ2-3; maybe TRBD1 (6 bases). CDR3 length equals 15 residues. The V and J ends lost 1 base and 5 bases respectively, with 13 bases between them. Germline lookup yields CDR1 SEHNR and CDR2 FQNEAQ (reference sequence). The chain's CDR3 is CASSLGQGLLDTQYF. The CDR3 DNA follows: TGTGCCAGCAGCTTAGGGCAGGGGCTGTTAGATACGCAGTATTTT. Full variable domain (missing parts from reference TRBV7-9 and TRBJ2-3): DTGVSQNPRHKITKRGQNVTFRCDPISEHNRLYWYRQTLGQGPEFLTYFQNEAQLEKSRLLSDRFSAERPKGSFSTLEIQRTEQGDSAMYLCASSLGQGLLDTQYFGPGTRLTVL.